This record concerns one TCR beta chain sequence. What it binds is not known. This CDR3 has 15 amino acids. V was shortened by 5 bases and J by 3 bases, with 16 bases between the two germline ends. Germline values: CDR1 SGHTA, CDR2 FQGTGA. The data belong to a study of regulatory T cells in long-lasting Graves disease. The study's findings and limits: Sharing of public clonotypes was greater in persistent patients (more than 2,500) than in new patients (roughly 880). Persistent disease exhibited a predilection for TRBV28, TRBJ1-2 and TRBJ2-5.

The time point here: persistent/refractory GD, antithyroid drugs over 5 years with positive TRAb. The TCR library used RNA extracted from PBMCs. Construction of the TCR beta libraries employed iRepertoire HTBI primers in conjunction with Arm-PCR of CDR3 regions. One entry per CDR3 protein results from TCRdb running MiXCR on the multiplex PCR reads. This table has about 660,000 distinct CDR3 sequences, about 30% appearing once. This chain uses TRBV7-3 with TRBJ2-5; possible D gene TRBD2, 7 bases. The sequences come from peripheral blood mononuclear cells (PBMCs), collected when the disease was refractory, from a patient treated with antithyroid drugs. The sequence was collected from a female donor with Graves disease. The chain's CDR3 is CASSQRGGAEETQYF. CDR3 sequence (DNA): TGTGCCAGCAGCCAAAGGGGGGGCGCGGAAGAGACCCAGTACTTC. The variable domain in full, with the rest retrieved from reference TRBV7-3 and TRBJ2-5, is GAGVSQTPSNKVTEKGKYVELRCDPISGHTALYWYRQSLGQGPEFLIYFQGTGAADDSGLPNDRFFAVRPEGSVSTLKIQRTERGDSAVYLCASSQRGGAEETQYFGPGTRLLVL.